The 4 T cell receptor beta chains listed next were all sequenced from one sample in a study of T cell responses to AZD1222 COVID-19 vaccine. Data came from immunoSEQ multiplex PCR; TCRdb stores just in-frame clones and leaves some out. This sample has about 170,000 clones; approximately 90% occur once, and the top ten carry about 1.6%. Sequencing used peripheral blood, obtained on day 0 of AZD1222 vaccination. The receptors were gathered from an adult in good health.

Remarks on this clone: The sample holds other DNA sequences that translate to the same CDR3. The J gene is TRBJ1-2, the V gene TRBV24-1; a possible D gene is TRBD1 (6 bases). The CDR3 sequence is 14 residues long. Germline assignment: CDR1 KGHDR and CDR2 SFDVKD. Trimming took off 0 bases at V and 5 bases at J, with 9 bases between the two ends. This chain's CDR3 is CATSDLTGLYGYTF. For the CDR3, the DNA is TGTGCCACCAGTGATTTGACAGGGCTGTATGGCTACACCTTC.

This sequence joins TRBV6-6 and TRBJ1-4; D is perhaps TRBD1 (5 bases). The CDR3 spans 15 residues. Trimming shortened V by 6 bases and J by 7 bases, and 18 bases separated the two germline ends. Germline CDR1 is MNHNY and CDR2 is SVGAGI (reference sequence). This chain's CDR3 is CASRGQTAVVEKLFF. In nucleotides, the CDR3 is TGTGCCAGCAGGGGTCAGACAGCCGTTGTTGAAAAACTGTTTTTT.

The chain couples TRBV28 to TRBJ1-1; TRBD1 is a possible D gene (6 bases). Deletions cut 6 bases from V and 0 bases from J, with 11 bases between. The CDR3 covers 14 residues. Germline assignment: CDR1 MDHEN and CDR2 SYDVKM. CDR3 nucleotides: TGTGCCAGCAGCCCCACAGGGATGAACACTGAAGCTTTCTTT. Amino acids: CASSPTGMNTEAFF.

This clone occurred a few times. The chain combines TRBV18 with TRBJ1-2, with a weak D call TRBD1 (6 bases). V shed 2 bases and J shed 8 bases, with 15 bases lying between them. This CDR3 contains 14 residues. CDR1 and CDR2 (germline): KGHSH, LQKENI. For the CDR3, the DNA is TGTGCCAGCTCACCAATCCCACAGGGCGGCGGCTACACCTTC. This codes for CASSPIPQGGGYTF.